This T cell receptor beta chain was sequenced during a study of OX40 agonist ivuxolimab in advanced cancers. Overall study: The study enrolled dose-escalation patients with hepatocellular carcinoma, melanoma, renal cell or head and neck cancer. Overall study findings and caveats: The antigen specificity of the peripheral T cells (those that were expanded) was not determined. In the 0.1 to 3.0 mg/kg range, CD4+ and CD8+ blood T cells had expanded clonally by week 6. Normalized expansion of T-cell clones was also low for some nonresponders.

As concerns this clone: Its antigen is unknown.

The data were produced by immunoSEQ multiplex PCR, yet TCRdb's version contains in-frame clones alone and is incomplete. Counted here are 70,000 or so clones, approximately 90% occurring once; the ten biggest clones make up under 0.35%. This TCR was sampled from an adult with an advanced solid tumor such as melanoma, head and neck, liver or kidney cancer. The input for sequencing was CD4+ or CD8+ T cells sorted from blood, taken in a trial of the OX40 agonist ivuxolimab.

CDR3 DNA sequence: TGTGCCAGCAGCTTCAATCAGGACACCATATATTTT. Its protein product is CASSFNQDTIYF. The rearrangement uses TRBV7-6 and TRBJ1-3, with D hard to call. The CDR3 is 12 amino acids. Germline assignment: CDR1 SGHVS and CDR2 FNYEAQ. V gave up 3 bases and J gave up 8 bases, with 8 bases separating them.